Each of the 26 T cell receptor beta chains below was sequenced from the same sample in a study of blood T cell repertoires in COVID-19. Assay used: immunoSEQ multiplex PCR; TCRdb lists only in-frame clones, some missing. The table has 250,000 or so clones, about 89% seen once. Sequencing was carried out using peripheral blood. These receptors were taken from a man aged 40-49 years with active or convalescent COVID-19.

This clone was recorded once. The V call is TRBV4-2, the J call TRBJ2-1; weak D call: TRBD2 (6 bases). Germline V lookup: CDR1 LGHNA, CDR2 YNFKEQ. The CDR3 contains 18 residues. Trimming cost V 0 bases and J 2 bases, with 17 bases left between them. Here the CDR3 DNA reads TGTGCCAGCAGCCAAGACGCGTCCAGCAAGCGGGCCTACAATGAGCAGTTCTTC. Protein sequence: CASSQDASSKRAYNEQFF.

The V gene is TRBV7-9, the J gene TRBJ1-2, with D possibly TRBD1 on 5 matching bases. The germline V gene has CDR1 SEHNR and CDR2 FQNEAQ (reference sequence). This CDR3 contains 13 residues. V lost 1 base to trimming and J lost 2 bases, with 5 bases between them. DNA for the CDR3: TGTGCCAGCAGCTTAGGACAGAACTATGGCTACACCTTC. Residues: CASSLGQNYGYTF.

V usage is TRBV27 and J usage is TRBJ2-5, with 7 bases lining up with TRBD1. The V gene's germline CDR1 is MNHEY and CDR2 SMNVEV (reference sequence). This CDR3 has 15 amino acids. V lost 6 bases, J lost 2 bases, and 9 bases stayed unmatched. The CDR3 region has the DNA TGTGCCAGCAGGTTTTCGGCAGGGGGACAAGAGACCCAGTACTTC. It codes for CASRFSAGGQETQYF.

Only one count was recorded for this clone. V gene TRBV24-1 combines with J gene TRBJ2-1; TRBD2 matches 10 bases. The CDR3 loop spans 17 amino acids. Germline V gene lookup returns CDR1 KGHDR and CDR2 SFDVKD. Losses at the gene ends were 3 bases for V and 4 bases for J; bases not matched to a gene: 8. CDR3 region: CATSDTIGTSDYNEQFF. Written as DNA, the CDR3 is TGTGCCACCAGTGATACTATCGGGACTAGCGATTACAATGAGCAGTTCTTC.

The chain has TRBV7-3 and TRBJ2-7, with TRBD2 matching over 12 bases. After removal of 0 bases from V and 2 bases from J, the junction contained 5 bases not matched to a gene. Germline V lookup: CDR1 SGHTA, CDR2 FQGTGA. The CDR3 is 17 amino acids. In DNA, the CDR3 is TGTGCCAGCAGCTTAACGCCTGGACTAGCGGGACCCTACGAGCAGTACTTC. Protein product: CASSLTPGLAGPYEQYF.

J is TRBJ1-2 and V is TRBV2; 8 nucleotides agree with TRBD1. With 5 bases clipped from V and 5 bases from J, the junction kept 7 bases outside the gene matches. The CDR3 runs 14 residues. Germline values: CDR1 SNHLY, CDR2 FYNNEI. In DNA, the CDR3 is TGTGCCAGCAGTCGTCCGGGACAGGATTATGGCTACACCTTC. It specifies CASSRPGQDYGYTF.

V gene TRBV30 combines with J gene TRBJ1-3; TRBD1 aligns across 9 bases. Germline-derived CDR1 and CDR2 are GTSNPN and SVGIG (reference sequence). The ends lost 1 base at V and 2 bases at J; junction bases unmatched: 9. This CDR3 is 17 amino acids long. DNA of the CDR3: TGTGCCTGGAGTGGTGGGACAGGGAGACTCGCTGGAAACACCATATATTTT. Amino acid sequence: CAWSGGTGRLAGNTIYF.

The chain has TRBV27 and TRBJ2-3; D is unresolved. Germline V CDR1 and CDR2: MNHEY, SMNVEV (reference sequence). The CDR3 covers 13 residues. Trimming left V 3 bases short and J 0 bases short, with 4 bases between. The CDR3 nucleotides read TGTGCCAGCAGTTTCCGGAGCACAGATACGCAGTATTTT. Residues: CASSFRSTDTQYF.

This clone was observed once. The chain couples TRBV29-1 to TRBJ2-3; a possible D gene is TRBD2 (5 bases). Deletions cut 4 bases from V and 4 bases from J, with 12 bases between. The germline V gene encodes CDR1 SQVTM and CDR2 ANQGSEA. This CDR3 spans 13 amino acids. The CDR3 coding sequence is TGCAGCGTTGTACCGGGAAGTGCAGATACGCAGTATTTT. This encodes CSVVPGSADTQYF.

This CDR3 reads CASSKGDSWDEKLFF. CDR3 nucleotides: TGTGCCAGCAGCAAGGGGGACAGCTGGGATGAAAAACTGTTTTTT. The chain employs TRBV14 and TRBJ1-4, with TRBD1 matching over 7 bases. The CDR3 is made up of 15 amino acids. The germline gives CDR1 SGHDN, CDR2 FVKESK. J gave up 6 bases and V 5 bases, and 9 bases lay outside the gene matches. Full variable domain (remainder filled in from reference TRBV14 and TRBJ1-4): EAGVTQFPSHSVIEKGQTVTLRCDPISGHDNLYWYRRVMGKEIKFLLHFVKESKQDESGMPNNRFLAERTGGTYSTLKVQPAELEDSGVYFCASSKGDSWDEKLFFGSGTQLSVL.

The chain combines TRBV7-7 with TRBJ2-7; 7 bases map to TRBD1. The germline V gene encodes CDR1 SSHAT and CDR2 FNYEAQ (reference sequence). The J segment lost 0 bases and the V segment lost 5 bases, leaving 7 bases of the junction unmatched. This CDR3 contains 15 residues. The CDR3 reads CASSIRTGSSYEQYF. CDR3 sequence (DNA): TGTGCCAGCAGCATCCGGACAGGATCCTCCTACGAGCAGTACTTC.

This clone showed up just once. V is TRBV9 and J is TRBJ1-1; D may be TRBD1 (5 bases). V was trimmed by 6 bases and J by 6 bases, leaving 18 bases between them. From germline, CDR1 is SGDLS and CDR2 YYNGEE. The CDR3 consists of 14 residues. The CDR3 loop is CASTKWGRDSEAFF. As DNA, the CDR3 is TGTGCCAGCACCAAATGGGGGAGGGATTCTGAAGCTTTCTTT.

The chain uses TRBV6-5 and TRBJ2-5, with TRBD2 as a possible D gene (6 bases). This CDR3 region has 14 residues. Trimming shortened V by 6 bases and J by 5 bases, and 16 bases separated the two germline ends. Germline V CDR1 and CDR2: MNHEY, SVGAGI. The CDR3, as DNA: TGTGCCAGCAGGGGGTGGCTGGAGGGGGAGACCCAGTACTTC. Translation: CASRGWLEGETQYF.

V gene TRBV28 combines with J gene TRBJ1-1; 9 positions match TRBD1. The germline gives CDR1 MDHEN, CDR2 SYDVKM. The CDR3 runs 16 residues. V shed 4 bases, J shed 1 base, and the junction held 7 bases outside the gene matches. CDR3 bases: TGTGCCAGCAGTTCTCCGGGACAGGGACCGAACACTGAAGCTTTCTTT. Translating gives CASSSPGQGPNTEAFF.

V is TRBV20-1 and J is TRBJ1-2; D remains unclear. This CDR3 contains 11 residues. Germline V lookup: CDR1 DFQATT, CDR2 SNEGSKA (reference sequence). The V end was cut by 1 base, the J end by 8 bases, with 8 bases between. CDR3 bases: TGCAGTGCTAGAGCTACCGCCGGCTACACCTTC. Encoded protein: CSARATAGYTF.

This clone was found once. The CDR3 sequence: CASSIVGSSHEQYF. CDR3 coding DNA: TGTGCCAGCAGCATAGTCGGGAGCTCTCACGAGCAGTACTTC. V is TRBV5-5 and J is TRBJ2-7; possible D gene TRBD2, 6 bases. V lost 4 bases to trimming and J lost 5 bases, with 16 bases between them. CDR1 SGHKS and CDR2 YYEKEE come from the germline V gene (reference sequence). The CDR3 is 14 amino acids.

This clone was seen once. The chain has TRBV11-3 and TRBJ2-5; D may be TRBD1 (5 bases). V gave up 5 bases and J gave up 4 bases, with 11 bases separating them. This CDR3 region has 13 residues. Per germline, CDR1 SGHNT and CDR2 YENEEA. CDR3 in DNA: TGTGCCAGCAGCATCAGGGAAAGAGAGACCCAGTACTTC. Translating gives CASSIRERETQYF.

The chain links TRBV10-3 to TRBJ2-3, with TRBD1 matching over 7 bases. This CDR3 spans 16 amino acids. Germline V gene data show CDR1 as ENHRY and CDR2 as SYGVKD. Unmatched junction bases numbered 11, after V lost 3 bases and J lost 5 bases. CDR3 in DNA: TGTGCCATCAGTGATCTGCCGAGACAGGGCGAAGATACGCAGTATTTT. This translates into CAISDLPRQGEDTQYF.

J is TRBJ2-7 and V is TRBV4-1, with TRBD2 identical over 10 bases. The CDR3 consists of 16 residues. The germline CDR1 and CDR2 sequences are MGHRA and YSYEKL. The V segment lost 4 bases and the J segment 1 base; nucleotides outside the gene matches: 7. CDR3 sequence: CASSPRRAGGSYEQYF. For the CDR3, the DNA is TGCGCCAGCAGCCCTCGTCGAGCGGGGGGGTCCTACGAGCAGTACTTC.

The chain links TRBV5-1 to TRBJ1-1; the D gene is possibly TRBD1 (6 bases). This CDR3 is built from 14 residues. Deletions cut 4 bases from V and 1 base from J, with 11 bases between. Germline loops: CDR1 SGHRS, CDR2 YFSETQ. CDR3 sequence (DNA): TGCGCCAGCAGCCTTCAGGACAGGAACACTGAAGCTTTCTTT. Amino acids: CASSLQDRNTEAFF.

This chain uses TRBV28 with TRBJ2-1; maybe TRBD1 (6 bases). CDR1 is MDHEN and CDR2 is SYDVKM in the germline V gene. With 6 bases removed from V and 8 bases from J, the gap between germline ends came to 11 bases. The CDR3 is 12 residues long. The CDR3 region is CASSYRVDEQFF. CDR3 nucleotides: TGTGCCAGCAGCTACAGGGTCGATGAGCAGTTCTTC.

CDR3 sequence reads: CASSQGQGANTIYF. CDR3 nucleotides: TGTGCCAGCAGCCAGGGACAGGGGGCAAACACCATATATTTT. This chain uses TRBV6-5 with TRBJ1-3; 12 positions agree with TRBD1. The CDR3 extends over 14 amino acids. Trimming took 6 bases from V and 6 from J; bases not matched to a gene: 3. Germline-derived CDR1 and CDR2 are MNHEY and SVGAGI.

As DNA, the CDR3 is TGTGCCTGGAACAGGGTTTATTCACCCCTCCACTTT. Its translation: CAWNRVYSPLHF. This rearrangement joins TRBV30 to TRBJ1-6; D perhaps matches TRBD1 (6 bases). The CDR3 sequence is 12 residues long. The germline V and J ends were trimmed by 4 bases and 8 bases, with 9 bases remaining between them. Germline CDR1 GTSNPN, CDR2 SVGIG (reference sequence).

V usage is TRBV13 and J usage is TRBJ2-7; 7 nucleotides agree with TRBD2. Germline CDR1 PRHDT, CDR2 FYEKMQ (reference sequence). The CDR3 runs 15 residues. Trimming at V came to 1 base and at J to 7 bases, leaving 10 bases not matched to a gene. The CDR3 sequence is CASSLVQRGNVEQYF. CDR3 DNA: TGTGCCAGCAGCTTAGTCCAGCGGGGTAATGTTGAGCAGTACTTC.

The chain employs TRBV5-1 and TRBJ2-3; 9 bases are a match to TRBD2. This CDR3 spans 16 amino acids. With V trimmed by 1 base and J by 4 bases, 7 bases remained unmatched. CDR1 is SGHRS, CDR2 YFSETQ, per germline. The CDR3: CASSLSSGSRADTQYF. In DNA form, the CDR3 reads TGCGCCAGCAGCTTGAGTAGCGGGAGTCGAGCAGATACGCAGTATTTT.

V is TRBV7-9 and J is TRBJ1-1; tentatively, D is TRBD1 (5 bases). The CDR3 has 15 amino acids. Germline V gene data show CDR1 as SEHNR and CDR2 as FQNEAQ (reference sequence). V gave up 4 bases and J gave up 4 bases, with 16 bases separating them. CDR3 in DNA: TGTGCCAGCAGCTACCCCTTCGGGGGGGGCACTGAAGCTTTCTTT. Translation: CASSYPFGGGTEAFF.